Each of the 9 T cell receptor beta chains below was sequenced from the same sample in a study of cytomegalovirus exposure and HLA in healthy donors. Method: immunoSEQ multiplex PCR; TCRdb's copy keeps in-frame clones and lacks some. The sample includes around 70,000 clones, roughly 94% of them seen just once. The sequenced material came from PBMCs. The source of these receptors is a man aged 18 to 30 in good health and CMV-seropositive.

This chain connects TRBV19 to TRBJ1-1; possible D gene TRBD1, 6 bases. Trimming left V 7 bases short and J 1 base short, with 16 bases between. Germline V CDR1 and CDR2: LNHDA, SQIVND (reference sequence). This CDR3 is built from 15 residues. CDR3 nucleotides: TGTGCCAGTACTCTTGGGGCAGGGGCGAACACTGAAGCTTTCTTT. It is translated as CASTLGAGANTEAFF.

Here the CDR3 DNA reads TGTGCCAGCAGTGCTAGCGGAACTTACACAGATACGCAGTATTTT. This encodes CASSASGTYTDTQYF. The J gene is TRBJ2-3, the V gene TRBV28, with 7 bases fitting TRBD2. V lost 5 bases and J lost 2; bases outside the gene matches: 7. CDR1 MDHEN and CDR2 SYDVKM come from the germline V gene. This CDR3 has 15 residues.

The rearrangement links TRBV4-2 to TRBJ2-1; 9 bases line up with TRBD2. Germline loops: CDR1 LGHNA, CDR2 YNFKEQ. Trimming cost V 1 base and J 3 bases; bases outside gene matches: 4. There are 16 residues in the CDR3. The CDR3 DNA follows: TGTGCCAGCAGCCAAGTCCTTAGCGGGAGCTACAATGAGCAGTTCTTC. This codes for CASSQVLSGSYNEQFF.

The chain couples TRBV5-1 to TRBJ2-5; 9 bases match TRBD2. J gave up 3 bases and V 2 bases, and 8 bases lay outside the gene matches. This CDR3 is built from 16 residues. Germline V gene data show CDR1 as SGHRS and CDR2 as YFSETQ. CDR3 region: CASSFFRAGGEETQYF. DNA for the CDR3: TGCGCCAGCAGCTTTTTCCGGGCGGGAGGGGAAGAGACCCAGTACTTC.

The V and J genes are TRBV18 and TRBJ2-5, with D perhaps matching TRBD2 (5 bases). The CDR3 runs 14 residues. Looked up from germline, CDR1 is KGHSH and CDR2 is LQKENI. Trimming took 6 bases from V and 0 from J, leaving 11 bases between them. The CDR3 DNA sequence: TGTGCCAGCTCGAGCCCCGGGAACCAAGAGACCCAGTACTTC. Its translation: CASSSPGNQETQYF.

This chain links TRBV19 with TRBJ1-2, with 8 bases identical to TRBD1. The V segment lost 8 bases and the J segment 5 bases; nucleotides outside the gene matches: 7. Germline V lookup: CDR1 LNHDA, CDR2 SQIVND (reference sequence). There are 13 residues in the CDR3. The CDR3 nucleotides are TGTGCCAGTGCAGACAGGGGCCCTTATGGCTACACCTTC. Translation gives CASADRGPYGYTF. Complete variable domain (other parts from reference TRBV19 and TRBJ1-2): DGGITQSPKYLFRKEGQNVTLSCEQNLNHDAMYWYRQDPGQGLRLIYYSQIVNDFQKGDIAEGYSVSREKKESFPLTVTSAQKNPTAFYLCASADRGPYGYTFGSGTRLTVV.

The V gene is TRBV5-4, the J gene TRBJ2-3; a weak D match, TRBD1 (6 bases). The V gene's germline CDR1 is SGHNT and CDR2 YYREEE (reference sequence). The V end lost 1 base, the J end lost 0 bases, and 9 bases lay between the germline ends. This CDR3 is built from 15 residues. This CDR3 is CASSLYQGSTDTQYF. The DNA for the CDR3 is TGTGCCAGCAGCTTGTATCAGGGGAGCACAGATACGCAGTATTTT. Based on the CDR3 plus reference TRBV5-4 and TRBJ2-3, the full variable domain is ETGVTQSPTHLIKTRGQQVTLRCSSQSGHNTVSWYQQALGQGPQFIFQYYREEENGRGNFPPRFSGLQFPNYSSELNVNALELDDSALYLCASSLYQGSTDTQYFGPGTRLTVL.

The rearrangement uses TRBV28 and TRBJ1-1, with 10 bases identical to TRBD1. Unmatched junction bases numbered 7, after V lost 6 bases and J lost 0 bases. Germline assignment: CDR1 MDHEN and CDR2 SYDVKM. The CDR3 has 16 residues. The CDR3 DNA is TGTGCCAGCAGGAGGGACAGGGGTGGCATGAACACTGAAGCTTTCTTT. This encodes CASRRDRGGMNTEAFF.

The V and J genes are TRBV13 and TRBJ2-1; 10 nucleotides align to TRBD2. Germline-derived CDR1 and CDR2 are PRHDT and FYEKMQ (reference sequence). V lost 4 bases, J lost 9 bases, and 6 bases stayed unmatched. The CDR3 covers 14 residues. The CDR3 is CASSWPSGSSEQFF. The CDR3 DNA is TGTGCCAGCAGCTGGCCTAGCGGGAGCTCTGAGCAGTTCTTC.